One and the same sample provided the 11 T cell receptor beta chains below, sequenced in a study of blood T cell repertoires in COVID-19. Sequencing was performed with immunoSEQ multiplex PCR; in TCRdb, only in-frame clones are kept and a portion is missing. The table records 200,000 to 300,000 clones, 70% to 90% of them present only once. Sequenced input: peripheral blood. The receptors were gathered from a woman aged 25 to 39 who had recovered from COVID-19.

The rearrangement links TRBV20-1 to TRBJ2-7, with D unclear. V dropped 3 bases and J dropped 1 base, with 16 bases sitting between them. The CDR3 is 15 residues long. The V gene's germline CDR1 is DFQATT and CDR2 SNEGSKA (reference sequence). DNA for the CDR3: TGCAGTGCTAGTTCCGGCGAGCGTAGGTCCTACGAGCAGTACTTC. It specifies CSASSGERRSYEQYF.

The chain is built from TRBV5-4 and TRBJ2-7; a weak D match, TRBD1 (5 bases). Germline-derived CDR1 and CDR2 are SGHNT and YYREEE (reference sequence). The CDR3 is 13 amino acids. The V end lost 4 bases, the J end lost 0 bases, and 8 bases lay between the germline ends. This CDR3 is CASSVDTSYEQYF. CDR3 sequence (DNA): TGTGCCAGCAGCGTGGACACCTCCTACGAGCAGTACTTC. The full variable domain, in which reference TRBV5-4 and TRBJ2-7 provide the parts outside the CDR3, is ETGVTQSPTHLIKTRGQQVTLRCSSQSGHNTVSWYQQALGQGPQFIFQYYREEENGRGNFPPRFSGLQFPNYSSELNVNALELDDSALYLCASSVDTSYEQYFGPGTRLTVT.

The J gene is TRBJ2-3, the V gene TRBV2, with 10 nucleotides matching TRBD1. The CDR3 covers 15 residues. The V segment lost 7 bases and the J segment 4 bases; nucleotides outside the gene matches: 8. CDR1 SNHLY and CDR2 FYNNEI come from the germline V gene. The CDR3 coding sequence is TGTGCCAGCACGGGACAGGGGCGAGATGCAGATACGCAGTATTTT. This encodes CASTGQGRDADTQYF.

The chain uses TRBV6-4 and TRBJ2-7, with TRBD1 matching 10 bases. The V gene end was trimmed by 6 bases and the J gene end by 4 bases; junction bases not matched to a gene: 9. Germline-derived CDR1 and CDR2 are MRHNA and SNTAGT. The CDR3 loop spans 15 amino acids. CDR3 amino acids: CASRIGTGELYEQYF. CDR3 coding DNA: TGTGCCAGCAGAATCGGGACAGGGGAGTTGTACGAGCAGTACTTC.

The chain combines TRBV1 with TRBJ2-3; TRBD2 is taken as the D call from the table, unchecked against the DNA. TRBV1 is recorded as a pseudogene. The CDR3 totals 15 residues. CDR3 DNA sequence: TGCACCAGCAGCCAAGTAGGACTGTGCACAGATACGCAGTATTTT. It specifies CTSSQVGLCTDTQYF.

The chain links TRBV18 to TRBJ2-1, with TRBD1 identical over 7 bases. This CDR3 is built from 15 residues. V was pared by 5 bases and J by 7 bases, with 11 bases of the junction left unmatched. Germline CDR1 KGHSH, CDR2 LQKENI. CDR3 bases: TGTGCCAGCTCAGCAGACAGGGCTCCACGGAATGAGCAGTTCTTC. It yields the protein CASSADRAPRNEQFF.

The chain employs TRBV7-2 and TRBJ1-2, with TRBD1 matching over 9 bases. V was clipped by 1 base and J by 4 bases; unmatched bases: 10. The CDR3 covers 17 residues. Per the germline V gene, CDR1 is SGHTA and CDR2 is FQGNSA. The CDR3 loop reads CASSLGGWGTGSYGYTF. The CDR3 DNA reads TGTGCCAGCAGCTTAGGGGGATGGGGGACAGGGTCCTATGGCTACACCTTC.

The chain links TRBV14 to TRBJ1-3, with D unresolved. The V end was cut by 4 bases, the J end by 3 bases, with 16 bases between. CDR1 is SGHDN, CDR2 FVKESK, per germline. The CDR3 is made up of 16 amino acids. The CDR3 DNA reads as TGTGCCAGCAGCCGAACGGGAGGCCTTGGTGGAAACACCATATATTTT. Residues: CASSRTGGLGGNTIYF.

The chain joins TRBV7-2 to TRBJ2-2; a possible D gene is TRBD1 (6 bases). This CDR3 is built from 13 residues. The germline V and J ends were trimmed by 1 base and 9 bases, with 9 bases remaining between them. Germline V gene data show CDR1 as SGHTA and CDR2 as FQGNSA. The CDR3 region has the DNA TGTGCCAGCAGCTTAGACAGGGACCGGGAGCTGTTTTTT. Translation: CASSLDRDRELFF.

The chain combines TRBV13 with TRBJ2-5; the D gene is possibly TRBD1 (6 bases). The V end lost 0 bases, the J end lost 0 bases, and 11 bases lay between the germline ends. This CDR3 has 16 residues. The V gene's germline CDR1 is PRHDT and CDR2 FYEKMQ (reference sequence). The CDR3 protein is CASSLGLGQNQETQYF. CDR3 coding DNA: TGTGCCAGCAGCTTAGGCCTTGGACAGAACCAAGAGACCCAGTACTTC.

The rearrangement uses TRBV18 and TRBJ1-2; TRBD1 matches at 9 bases. The CDR3 spans 15 residues. V lost 3 bases, J lost 0 bases, and 2 bases stayed unmatched. Germline CDR1 is KGHSH and CDR2 is LQKENI. This CDR3 reads CASSPGQGANYGYTF. The CDR3 coding sequence is TGTGCCAGCTCACCGGGACAGGGAGCTAACTATGGCTACACCTTC.